This entry features one TCR beta chain sequence. Antigen specificity is unknown. Assay: immunoSEQ multiplex PCR; the TCRdb copy retains only in-frame clones and omits some. Counted here are 65,000 or so clones, over 80% occurring once; the ten biggest clones make up roughly 9.8%. This entry is derived from a study of T cell responses to AZD1222 COVID-19 vaccine. Broader study findings: Of the AZD1222 recipients, only 5 to 7 were seropositive at baseline. Clonal diversity may have been underestimated in mostly white British donors. Repertoire sampling occurred only after the peak T cell response. When two AZD1222 doses had been given, Spike-specific TCR breadth and depth rose.

The source is an adult in good health. This sample comprised peripheral blood, obtained on day 0 of AZD1222 vaccination.

The CDR3: CASSSQNRDEAFF. The CDR3 region has the DNA TGTGCCAGCAGCTCTCAAAACCGGGACGAAGCTTTCTTT. The chain employs TRBV7-9 and TRBJ1-1; a possible D gene is TRBD1 (5 bases). This CDR3 spans 13 amino acids. Germline loops: CDR1 SEHNR, CDR2 FQNEAQ (reference sequence). Trimming took 4 bases from V and 8 from J, leaving 14 bases between them.